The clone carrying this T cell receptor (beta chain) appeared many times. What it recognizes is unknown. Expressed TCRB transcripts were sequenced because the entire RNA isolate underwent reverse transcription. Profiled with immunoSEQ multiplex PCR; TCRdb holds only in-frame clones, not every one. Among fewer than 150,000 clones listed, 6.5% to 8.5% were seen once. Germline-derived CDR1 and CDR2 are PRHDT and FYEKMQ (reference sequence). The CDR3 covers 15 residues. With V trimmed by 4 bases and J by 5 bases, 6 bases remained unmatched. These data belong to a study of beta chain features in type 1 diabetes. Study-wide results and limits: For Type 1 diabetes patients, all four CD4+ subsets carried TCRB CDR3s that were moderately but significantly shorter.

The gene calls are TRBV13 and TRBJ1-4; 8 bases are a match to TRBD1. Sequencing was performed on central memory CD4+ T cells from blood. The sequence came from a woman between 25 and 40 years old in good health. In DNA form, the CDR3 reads TGTGCCAGCAGCTCACCCAGGGGGCGGAATGAAAAACTGTTTTTT. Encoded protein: CASSSPRGRNEKLFF.